This is a list of T cell receptor beta chains from one sample in a study of blood T cell repertoires in COVID-19. Repertoires were generated with immunoSEQ multiplex PCR, while TCRdb's copy carries only in-frame clones and drops some. Of some 30,000 clones listed, 70% to 85% are singletons. Sequencing used peripheral blood. These receptor sequences come from a human donor in a cohort sampled during active COVID-19. CDR3s include the opening cysteine and the closing phenylalanine or tryptophan.

>TRBV18|TRBJ1-2
CASSPRGGYGYTF
>TRBV4-1|TRBJ2-7
CASSQDRTAYSYEQYF
>TRBV29-1|TRBJ2-3
CSVRTSGVADTQYF
>TRBV14|TRBJ2-7
CASSQGTVLWEQYF
>TRBV5-1|TRBJ1-1
CASSLGTGGNTEAFF
>TRBV11-2|TRBJ1-2
CASSLGPDYGYTF
>TRBV7-3|TRBJ2-5
CASSLGTSGGQETQYF
>TRBV20-1|TRBJ1-1
CSASRVSDTEAFF
>TRBV16|TRBJ2-7
CASTGQGGSYEQYF
>TRBV28|TRBJ2-1
CASRRQGGSNEQFF
>TRBV13|TRBJ2-3
CASSLGKRGVQYF
>TRBV5-4|TRBJ2-3
CASRGMGGGTDTQYF
>TRBV14|TRBJ2-2
CASSPQGTGELFF
>TRBV11-2|TRBJ2-1
CASSPLGFQGTNEQFF
>TRBV9|TRBJ2-7
CASSVGDRGYEQYF
>TRBV6-2/TRBV6-3|TRBJ2-6
CASSLQFSGANVLTF